This TCR beta chain was observed in a study of T cells after yellow fever vaccination. TCRdb ran MiXCR on the 5' RACE reads and lists one entry per CDR3 protein. The profile shows over 200,000 distinct CDR3 sequences, around 6.7% of them singletons. Germline V gene data show CDR1 as MDHEN and CDR2 as SYDVKM. The ends were cut back, 2 bases at V and 8 bases at J, with 15 bases in the middle. The CDR3 runs to 14 residues. V is TRBV28 and J is TRBJ1-2; D may be TRBD1 (5 bases). The source of this sequence is a man under 40 who received the YFV17D yellow fever vaccine. The sample was CD4+ T cells sorted from PBMCs, taken on the day of the yellow fever booster vaccination. The CDR3 coding sequence is TGTGCCAGCAGTTTAGAAGGGGCGTCTCGAGGCTACACCTTC. Amino acids: CASSLEGASRGYTF.